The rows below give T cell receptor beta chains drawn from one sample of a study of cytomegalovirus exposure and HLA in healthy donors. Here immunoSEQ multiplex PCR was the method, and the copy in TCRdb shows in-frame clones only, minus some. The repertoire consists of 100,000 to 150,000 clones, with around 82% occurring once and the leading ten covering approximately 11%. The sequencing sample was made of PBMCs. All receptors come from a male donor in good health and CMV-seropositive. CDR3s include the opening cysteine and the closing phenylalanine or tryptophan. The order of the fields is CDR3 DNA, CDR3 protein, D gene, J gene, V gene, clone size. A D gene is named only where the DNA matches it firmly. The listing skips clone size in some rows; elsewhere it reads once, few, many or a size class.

DNA: TGTGCCAGCAGTTTAAAGCGGGAGGGCGTCTACGAGCAGTACTTC
CDR3: CASSLKREGVYEQYF
D: TRBD2
J: TRBJ2-7
V: TRBV28
size: -

DNA: TGTGCCAGCAGCCTAACTGTCGGGGACACTGAAGCTTTCTTT
CDR3: CASSLTVGDTEAFF
D: -
J: TRBJ1-1
V: TRBV7-2
size: few

DNA: TGTGCCAGCAGCTTAACCCTGAGGGGGCCCACTGAAGCTTTCTTT
CDR3: CASSLTLRGPTEAFF
D: TRBD1
J: TRBJ1-1
V: TRBV7-2
size: few

DNA: TGTGCCAGCAGTGAAGTAGGACTGGCGAACACCGGGGAGCTGTTTTTT
CDR3: CASSEVGLANTGELFF
D: -
J: TRBJ2-2
V: TRBV6-1
size: once

DNA: TGTGCCAGTAATAAAGACAGGGAGGACGAAGCCTACGAGCAGTACTTC
CDR3: CASNKDREDEAYEQYF
D: -
J: TRBJ2-7
V: TRBV19
size: -

DNA: TGCGCCAGCAGCTTGGGAGCGGGGATCTCCTACGAGCAGTACTTC
CDR3: CASSLGAGISYEQYF
D: TRBD2
J: TRBJ2-7
V: TRBV5-1
size: -

DNA: TGTGCCAGCAGCCAGGGCGGGAGAGTATACAATGAGCAGTTCTTC
CDR3: CASSQGGRVYNEQFF
D: TRBD2
J: TRBJ2-1
V: TRBV4-2
size: -

DNA: TGTGCCAGCACTTCCACTTCCAATACGCAGTATTTT
CDR3: CASTSTSNTQYF
D: -
J: TRBJ2-3
V: TRBV2
size: -

DNA: TGTGCCTGGTCGACTAGCGGGAGGGCCTCCACCCAGTACTTC
CDR3: CAWSTSGRASTQYF
D: TRBD2
J: TRBJ2-5
V: TRBV30
size: once

DNA: TGCAGCGCGGAGGACAGGACGATAGGATATGGAGAGACCCAGTACTTC
CDR3: CSAEDRTIGYGETQYF
D: TRBD1
J: TRBJ2-5
V: TRBV29-1
size: -

DNA: TGTGCCAGCAGCTACTCATCAACTCGAGAGCCAGATACGCAGTATTTT
CDR3: CASSYSSTREPDTQYF
D: -
J: TRBJ2-3
V: TRBV11-3
size: -

DNA: TGTGCCAGCAGCCCGGCCTCTGCGGGGTACACAGATACGCAGTATTTT
CDR3: CASSPASAGYTDTQYF
D: -
J: TRBJ2-3
V: TRBV9
size: -

DNA: TGCAGCGTTCCAGGACAGCTCGAAGCTTTCTTT
CDR3: CSVPGQLEAFF
D: -
J: TRBJ1-1
V: TRBV29-1
size: -

DNA: TGTGCCAGTAGCTCTGGGGGCAACACCGGGGAGCTGTTTTTT
CDR3: CASSSGGNTGELFF
D: -
J: TRBJ2-2
V: TRBV19
size: few

DNA: TGTGCCAGCAGACGTGACAGGGCTGGGGCCAACGTCCTGACTTTC
CDR3: CASRRDRAGANVLTF
D: TRBD1
J: TRBJ2-6
V: TRBV11-1
size: -

DNA: TGCGCCAGCAGCCCCGGGACAGAATCCTACGAGCAGTACTTC
CDR3: CASSPGTESYEQYF
D: TRBD1
J: TRBJ2-7
V: TRBV5-1
size: few

DNA: TGTGCCAGCAGTGGTGGGCCTAATGAAAAACTGTTTTTT
CDR3: CASSGGPNEKLFF
D: -
J: TRBJ1-4
V: TRBV28
size: -

DNA: TGTGCCAGCAGCACCCGGGACAGCCCCTTTGGCTACACCTTC
CDR3: CASSTRDSPFGYTF
D: TRBD1
J: TRBJ1-2
V: TRBV7-9
size: -

DNA: TGCAGCGTTGATGTGGGGGCGGTGGGGGAGACCCAGTACTTC
CDR3: CSVDVGAVGETQYF
D: -
J: TRBJ2-5
V: TRBV29-1
size: -

DNA: TGTGCCAGCAGCCCCCTGAATGGGGAGGCAGATACGCAGTATTTT
CDR3: CASSPLNGEADTQYF
D: -
J: TRBJ2-3
V: TRBV5-6
size: -

DNA: TGCAGCGTTCATATTCTACTGGGCCATAGAGAGGAGACCCAGTACTTC
CDR3: CSVHILLGHREETQYF
D: -
J: TRBJ2-5
V: TRBV29-1
size: -

DNA: TGTGCCAGCAGCTTTGGTACAGGGAATCAGCCCCAGCATTTT
CDR3: CASSFGTGNQPQHF
D: -
J: TRBJ1-5
V: TRBV5-6
size: -